The 32 T cell receptor beta chains listed next were all sequenced from one sample in a study of CD8 T cells in Susac syndrome. The RNA input was about 0.5 to 1 ug, and it was reverse transcribed with random hexamers. TCRdb passed the immunoSEQ multiplex PCR reads through MiXCR, listing each CDR3 protein once. The repertoire holds approximately 68,000 distinct CDR3 sequences, with about 95% as singletons. The sample comprised CD8+ T cells from PBMCs. These TCRs come from a human donor with multiple sclerosis.

The chain has TRBV10-3 and TRBJ1-1; D is undetermined. In germline, CDR1 is ENHRY, CDR2 SYGVKD. The CDR3 extends over 13 amino acids. V was trimmed by 3 bases and J by 4 bases, leaving 9 bases between them. CDR3 nucleotide sequence: TGTGCCATCAGTGAATTAGGAGGCACTGAAGCTTTCTTT. Protein: CAISELGGTEAFF.

The V and J genes are TRBV25-1 and TRBJ2-1; D is possibly TRBD2 (5 bases). CDR1 and CDR2 (germline): MGHDK, SYGVNS. V was cut by 6 bases and J by 2 bases, with 8 bases left in between. The length of the CDR3 is 13 residues. CDR3 nucleotide sequence: TGTGCCAGCAGGAGCGGCACCTACAATGAGCAGTTCTTC. Its translation: CASRSGTYNEQFF.

The chain joins TRBV20-1 to TRBJ2-7; 8 bases fit TRBD1. V trimming: 1 base; J trimming: 4 bases; junction bases outside the gene matches: 3. Germline-derived CDR1 and CDR2 are DFQATT and SNEGSKA (reference sequence). CDR3 length: 13 residues. CDR3 amino acids: CSARGGQVYEQYF. The CDR3 coding sequence is TGCAGTGCTAGAGGGGGACAGGTGTACGAGCAGTACTTC.

The V gene is TRBV25-1, the J gene TRBJ2-7; no clear D gene. The CDR3 loop spans 12 amino acids. Trimming cost V 4 bases and J 2 bases, with 6 bases left between them. CDR1 is MGHDK, CDR2 SYGVNS, per germline. In DNA form, the CDR3 reads TGTGCCAGCAGTGTTAGGCCCTACGAGCAGTACTTC. Translated: CASSVRPYEQYF.

This clonotype was seen a handful of times. The chain carries TRBV6-2 or TRBV6-3 and TRBJ2-1; possibly TRBD2 for D (5 bases). Germline CDR1 and CDR2: MNHEY and SVGEGT. This CDR3 is built from 12 residues. Trimming left V 5 bases short and J 9 bases short, with 11 bases between. In DNA form, the CDR3 reads TGTGCCAGCAGTCCCCCGGGATTTGAGCAGTTCTTC. It translates to CASSPPGFEQFF.

The chain has TRBV5-4 and TRBJ2-7, with D possibly being TRBD1 or TRBD2 (5 bases each). Germline assignment: CDR1 SGHNT and CDR2 YYREEE (reference sequence). Trimming left V 4 bases short and J 0 bases short, with 11 bases between. The CDR3 is made up of 14 amino acids. The CDR3: CASSLGGASYEQYF. In DNA form, the CDR3 reads TGTGCCAGCAGCCTTGGGGGAGCCTCCTACGAGCAGTACTTC.

The chain carries TRBV29-1 and TRBJ2-6; 7 positions agree with TRBD2. V lost 7 bases, J lost 0 bases, and 3 bases stayed unmatched. CDR3 length equals 14 residues. From germline, CDR1 is SQVTM and CDR2 ANQGSEA. CDR3 sequence: CSASGGSGANVLTF. CDR3 coding DNA: TGCAGCGCCTCGGGGGGCTCTGGGGCCAACGTCCTGACTTTC. The full variable domain, with the rest looked up from reference TRBV29-1 and TRBJ2-6, is SAVISQKPSRDICQRGTSLTIQCQVDSQVTMMFWYRQQPGQSLTLIATANQGSEATYESGFVIDKFPISRPNLTFSTLTVSNMSPEDSSIYLCSASGGSGANVLTFGAGSRLTVL.

This sequence joins TRBV20-1 and TRBJ2-3; 13 positions match TRBD2. The CDR3 runs to 16 residues. V shed 0 bases and J 6 bases; nucleotides not matched to a gene: 6. Germline CDR1 is DFQATT and CDR2 is SNEGSKA (reference sequence). CDR3 amino acids: CSARDGTSGARDTQYF. CDR3 nucleotide sequence: TGCAGTGCTAGAGACGGGACTAGCGGGGCTAGGGATACGCAGTATTTT.

This rearrangement joins TRBV11-2 to TRBJ2-7; D perhaps matches TRBD2 (5 bases). The germline CDR1 and CDR2 sequences are SGHAT and FQNNGV. The V end lost 3 bases, the J end lost 5 bases, and 17 bases lay between the germline ends. The CDR3 runs 15 residues. In nucleotides, the CDR3 is TGTGCCAGCAGCTTTGCGCAGGAGGTTCCTAACGAGCAGTACTTC. It is translated as CASSFAQEVPNEQYF.

The chain links TRBV12-3 or TRBV12-4 to TRBJ2-3, with 8 bases matching TRBD1. Unmatched junction bases numbered 7, after V lost 6 bases and J lost 2 bases. This CDR3 is built from 15 residues. CDR3 sequence reads: CASSPQGAPTDTQYF. The CDR3, as DNA: TGTGCCAGCAGCCCGCAGGGGGCCCCCACAGATACGCAGTATTTT.

The rearrangement joins TRBV30 to TRBJ2-1; 10 nucleotides agree with TRBD1. This CDR3 region has 15 residues. Trimming took 2 bases from V and 6 from J; bases not matched to a gene: 7. CDR1 is GTSNPN and CDR2 is SVGIG in the germline V gene (reference sequence). The CDR3 is CAWSIWDRGFNEQFF. CDR3 bases: TGTGCCTGGAGTATCTGGGACAGGGGATTCAATGAGCAGTTCTTC.

The chain is built from TRBV3-1 and TRBJ2-3; 10 bases match TRBD2. J lost 4 bases, V lost 0 bases, and 10 bases had no gene match. The length of the CDR3 is 18 residues. The germline V gene has CDR1 LGHDT and CDR2 YNNKEL (reference sequence). CDR3 coding DNA: TGTGCCAGCAGCCAAGATCAAGTAGCGGGAGGATCTCCAGATACGCAGTATTTT. Translating gives CASSQDQVAGGSPDTQYF.

This clonotype was observed a single time. In nucleotides, the CDR3 is TGCGCCAGCAGCTGGGGGACAGGGAACCAGCCCCAGCATTTT. Translated, it gives CASSWGTGNQPQHF. The rearrangement links TRBV5-1 to TRBJ1-5; 9 nucleotides line up with TRBD1. Germline V gene sequence: CDR1 SGHRS, CDR2 YFSETQ. This CDR3 has 14 amino acids. Trimming at V came to 3 bases and at J to 7 bases, leaving 5 bases not matched to a gene.

This chain connects TRBV7-9 to TRBJ1-1; D remains ambiguous. Trimming stripped 4 bases from V and 4 bases from J, with 13 bases between. The CDR3 contains 14 residues. CDR1 SEHNR and CDR2 FQNEAQ come from the germline V gene (reference sequence). The CDR3 reads CASSSLYGSTEAFF. The CDR3, as DNA: TGTGCCAGCAGCTCCCTTTATGGGAGCACTGAAGCTTTCTTT.

The V and J genes are TRBV27 and TRBJ2-7, with a tentative D call TRBD2 (6 bases). Trimming removed 4 bases at V and 0 bases at J, with 13 bases between. Germline V lookup: CDR1 MNHEY, CDR2 SMNVEV (reference sequence). This CDR3 spans 15 amino acids. The CDR3 nucleotides read TGTGCCAGCAGTTCAACTGGGACTCCCTCCTACGAGCAGTACTTC. Translating it yields CASSSTGTPSYEQYF.

The chain uses TRBV3-1 and TRBJ2-7, with 9 bases lining up with TRBD1. Germline CDR1 and CDR2: LGHDT and YNNKEL (reference sequence). The CDR3 loop spans 15 amino acids. V lost 5 bases and J lost 2; bases outside the gene matches: 7. CDR3 DNA sequence: TGTGCCAGCAGCTTTGGACAGGGGAACACCTACGAGCAGTACTTC. It translates to CASSFGQGNTYEQYF.

The genes are TRBV19 and TRBJ1-5, with D perhaps TRBD1 (5 bases). This CDR3 spans 15 amino acids. From germline, CDR1 is LNHDA and CDR2 SQIVND (reference sequence). Trimming shortened V by 7 bases and J by 0 bases, and 13 bases separated the two germline ends. The CDR3 is CASIFRGDSNQPQHF. The CDR3 DNA is TGTGCCAGTATCTTTAGGGGTGATAGCAATCAGCCCCAGCATTTT.

This chain uses TRBV15 with TRBJ2-1; 7 bases fit TRBD1. The germline gives CDR1 LNHNV, CDR2 YYDKDF (reference sequence). V was clipped by 5 bases and J by 2 bases; unmatched bases: 6. The CDR3 length is 15 residues. CDR3 sequence reads: CATSPTGSAYNEQFF. The CDR3 bases are TGTGCCACCAGCCCGACAGGGTCCGCCTACAATGAGCAGTTCTTC.

The chain links TRBV2 to TRBJ1-1; D is perhaps TRBD1 (5 bases). The CDR3 is 15 amino acids. Deletions cut 8 bases from V and 4 bases from J, with 20 bases between. Germline V CDR1 and CDR2: SNHLY, FYNNEI. CDR3 nucleotide sequence: TGTGCCAGCGTGCAGGGTTATTTTGTTGGCACTGAAGCTTTCTTT. The encoded protein is CASVQGYFVGTEAFF.

The CDR3 spells CSAEGNYNEQFF. CDR3 DNA sequence: TGCAGCGCTGAGGGCAACTACAATGAGCAGTTCTTC. The V and J genes are TRBV29-1 and TRBJ2-1; D may be TRBD2 (5 bases). The CDR3 covers 12 residues. Germline CDR1 and CDR2: SQVTM and ANQGSEA. Trimming pared 7 bases from V and 3 bases from J, leaving 10 bases between.

The chain joins TRBV6-6 to TRBJ1-2; D uncertain. The CDR3 has 15 residues. V lost 2 bases, J lost 4 bases, and 14 bases lay in between. CDR1 and CDR2 from the germline V gene are MNHNY and SVGAGI (reference sequence). The CDR3 DNA follows: TGTGCCAGCAGTTACGACCGCCCAGCTCCCTATGGCTACACCTTC. The encoded protein is CASSYDRPAPYGYTF.

The chain is built from TRBV7-9 and TRBJ2-1, with D perhaps assigned TRBD1 or TRBD2 (6 bases each). Trimming cost V 0 bases and J 8 bases, with 11 bases left between them. From germline, CDR1 is SEHNR and CDR2 FQNEAQ (reference sequence). The CDR3 has 14 amino acids. The CDR3 bases are TGTGCCAGCAGCTTAGCTGGGGGGCAACATGAGCAGTTCTTC. It translates to CASSLAGGQHEQFF.

This rearrangement joins TRBV5-1 to TRBJ1-1; weak D call: TRBD1 (5 bases). V was clipped by 2 bases and J by 6 bases, with 8 bases between them. Germline V gene lookup returns CDR1 SGHRS and CDR2 YFSETQ. The CDR3 is made up of 12 amino acids. The CDR3 nucleotides are TGCGCCAGCAGCTTCATAGGGGCTGAAGCTTTCTTT. Residues: CASSFIGAEAFF. The whole variable domain, remainder taken from reference TRBV5-1 and TRBJ1-1, is KAGVTQTPRYLIKTRGQQVTLSCSPISGHRSVSWYQQTPGQGLQFLFEYFSETQRNKGNFPGRFSGRQFSNSRSEMNVSTLELGDSALYLCASSFIGAEAFFGQGTRLTVV.

The chain carries TRBV12-3 or TRBV12-4 and TRBJ1-5; unclear D gene. V was shortened by 3 bases and J by 3 bases, with 12 bases between the two germline ends. The CDR3 spans 15 residues. CDR3 region: CASSLYGSVNQPQHF. CDR3 DNA: TGTGCCAGCAGTTTGTACGGGAGTGTCAATCAGCCCCAGCATTTT.

V is TRBV25-1 and J is TRBJ2-5; 10 nucleotides align to TRBD2. The CDR3 totals 16 residues. J gave up 4 bases and V 2 bases, and 7 bases lay outside the gene matches. Germline V gene lookup returns CDR1 MGHDK and CDR2 SYGVNS. Written as DNA, the CDR3 is TGTGCCAGCAGTGAACATCGAGCGGGGGGGCGAGAGACCCAGTACTTC. Translated, it gives CASSEHRAGGRETQYF.

The genes are TRBV29-1 and TRBJ1-1; D gene unclear. CDR1 and CDR2 (germline): SQVTM, ANQGSEA. V was cut by 4 bases and J by 8 bases, with 8 bases left in between. CDR3 size: 10 residues. Here the CDR3 reads CSVGIGEAFF. CDR3 DNA sequence: TGCAGCGTTGGAATAGGGGAAGCTTTCTTT.

This clonotype was seen a single time. The CDR3 DNA is TGTGCCACCAGCAGTGGAACAGGAGCTTTCTTT. Its translation is CATSSGTGAFF. The chain employs TRBV15 and TRBJ1-1; D might be TRBD1 (5 bases). CDR1 is LNHNV, CDR2 YYDKDF, per germline (reference sequence). The CDR3 consists of 11 residues. Trimming took off 3 bases at V and 10 bases at J, with 9 bases between the two ends.

The V call is TRBV27, the J call TRBJ2-7, with D possibly called TRBD1 or TRBD2 (5 bases each). Looked up from germline, CDR1 is MNHEY and CDR2 is SMNVEV (reference sequence). The germline V and J ends were trimmed by 5 bases and 6 bases, with 11 bases remaining between them. The CDR3 extends over 12 amino acids. The CDR3 reads CASSPPGAEQYF. The CDR3 nucleotides are TGTGCCAGCAGTCCCCCCGGGGCCGAGCAGTACTTC.

The rearrangement links TRBV11-3 to TRBJ2-5, with D perhaps matching TRBD2 (5 bases). V lost 0 bases and J 1 base, leaving 9 bases between the germline ends. The CDR3 has 15 amino acids. Germline V CDR1 and CDR2: SGHNT, YENEEA. CDR3 nucleotides: TGTGCCAGCAGCTTAGAGCCTAGCACCCAAGAGACCCAGTACTTC. It specifies CASSLEPSTQETQYF.

V is TRBV7-3 and J is TRBJ2-3, with D perhaps matching TRBD2 (5 bases). The CDR3 covers 16 residues. CDR1 and CDR2 (germline): SGHTA, FQGTGA. V gave up 4 bases and J gave up 4 bases, with 18 bases separating them. In DNA form, the CDR3 reads TGTGCCAGCAGCTCATCAGCGGTTGGGGTATCAGATACGCAGTATTTT. Protein: CASSSSAVGVSDTQYF.

The gene calls are TRBV19 and TRBJ2-3; a possible D gene is TRBD1 (6 bases). Germline assignment: CDR1 LNHDA and CDR2 SQIVND (reference sequence). There are 15 residues in the CDR3. V gave up 5 bases and J gave up 5 bases, with 17 bases separating them. CDR3 bases: TGTGCCAGTAGTTTGATGACAGGCTCTGTAGATACGCAGTATTTT. The encoded protein is CASSLMTGSVDTQYF. The complete variable domain, with remaining parts taken from reference TRBV19 and TRBJ2-3, reads DGGITQSPKYLFRKEGQNVTLSCEQNLNHDAMYWYRQDPGQGLRLIYYSQIVNDFQKGDIAEGYSVSREKKESFPLTVTSAQKNPTAFYLCASSLMTGSVDTQYFGPGTRLTVL.

V gene TRBV6-2 or TRBV6-3 combines with J gene TRBJ2-3; 7 nucleotides line up with TRBD1. The V gene's germline CDR1 is MNHEY and CDR2 SVGEGT. V gave up 0 bases and J gave up 1 base; unmatched junction bases: 4. This CDR3 contains 16 residues. CDR3 nucleotide sequence: TGTGCCAGCAGTTACTCTCGGACAGGACGCACAGATACGCAGTATTTT. Translation: CASSYSRTGRTDTQYF.